Listed here are 29 T cell receptor beta chains from one sample, sequenced in a study of PD-L1 blockade in urothelial cancer. The time point: peripheral blood 6 weeks after treatment start. Data came from immunoSEQ multiplex PCR; TCRdb stores just in-frame clones and leaves some out. This sample has some 51,000 clones, with around 90% found just once. Sequenced here: PBMCs, sampled around atezolizumab (anti-PD-L1) treatment. All receptors derive from a man aged 55 to 70 with urothelial cancer.

V and J are TRBV6-6 and TRBJ1-5; perhaps TRBD1 as D (6 bases). Trimming shortened V by 0 bases and J by 7 bases, and 10 bases separated the two germline ends. Germline loops: CDR1 MNHNY, CDR2 SVGAGI (reference sequence). The CDR3 contains 14 residues. CDR3 DNA sequence: TGTGCCAGCAGTTACTCCCCAGGGACACAGCCCCAGCATTTT. This translates into CASSYSPGTQPQHF.

This chain uses TRBV9 with TRBJ2-3, with 8 positions matching TRBD2. Germline V lookup: CDR1 SGDLS, CDR2 YYNGEE. The CDR3 loop spans 14 amino acids. The trim removed 5 bases at V and 2 bases at J, leaving 4 bases unmatched. The CDR3 region is CASRPAGVTDTQYF. The DNA for the CDR3 is TGTGCCAGCAGGCCAGCGGGGGTCACAGATACGCAGTATTTT.

The chain couples TRBV10-3 to TRBJ2-5, with D possibly matching TRBD2 (6 bases). The germline V gene encodes CDR1 ENHRY and CDR2 SYGVKD. The germline V and J ends were trimmed by 10 bases and 4 bases, with 16 bases remaining between them. This CDR3 comprises 13 residues. CDR3 in DNA: TGTGCCACCCGGAGGGCCGGTATAGAGACCCAGTACTTC. This sequence encodes CATRRAGIETQYF.

Written as DNA, the CDR3 is TGTGCCAGCAGCATACAGCGGGGAAACATTCAGTACTTC. Protein product: CASSIQRGNIQYF. The chain has TRBV7-6 and TRBJ2-4; TRBD2 agrees at 7 bases. This CDR3 spans 13 amino acids. Germline CDR1 is SGHVS and CDR2 is FNYEAQ. V trimming: 5 bases; J trimming: 6 bases; junction bases outside the gene matches: 4.

The chain employs TRBV19 and TRBJ1-3, with TRBD1 as a possible D gene (6 bases). This CDR3 region has 17 residues. CDR1 is LNHDA and CDR2 is SQIVND in the germline V gene (reference sequence). Trimming stripped 5 bases from V and 2 bases from J, with 19 bases between. The CDR3 sequence: CASSPRTDRVAGNTIYF. CDR3 DNA: TGTGCCAGTAGTCCTCGGACAGACCGGGTAGCTGGAAACACCATATATTTT.

The V and J genes are TRBV4-1 and TRBJ2-2, with 8 bases that match TRBD2. Germline-derived CDR1 and CDR2 are MGHRA and YSYEKL. The CDR3 has 15 residues. The ends lost 5 bases at V and 1 base at J; junction bases unmatched: 3. CDR3: CASSSTSGNTGELFF. DNA of the CDR3: TGCGCCAGCAGCTCCACTAGCGGGAACACCGGGGAGCTGTTTTTT.

The table lists this clone with a count of one. The gene calls are TRBV12-2 and TRBJ2-2; TRBD2 is taken as the D call from the table, unchecked against the DNA. TRBV12-2 is shown as a pseudogene. This CDR3 is 16 amino acids long. CDR3 in amino acids: CASRSGLAGVAGELFF. The DNA of the CDR3 is TGTGCAAGTCGCTCGGGACTAGCGGGAGTGGCCGGGGAGCTGTTTTTT.

This clone has more than one count but fewer than ten. Sequence at one end of the junction differs from germline and may be a read error. The V gene is TRBV14, the J gene TRBJ2-7, with TRBD1 matching over 8 bases. The germline CDR1 and CDR2 sequences are SGHDN and FVKESK. This CDR3 has 12 residues. In nucleotides, the CDR3 is TGTGCCAGCAGCCAAGAACGGACAGGGTATAGTTTC. Its translation: CASSQERTGYSF.

This clone was detected only a few times. This chain connects TRBV27 to TRBJ2-7, with 7 bases identical to TRBD1. CDR1 MNHEY and CDR2 SMNVEV come from the germline V gene (reference sequence). J was trimmed by 5 bases and V by 6 bases; bases with no gene match: 7. This CDR3 comprises 13 residues. The CDR3: CASSPTGPHEQYF. CDR3 DNA: TGTGCCAGCAGCCCGACAGGGCCCCACGAGCAGTACTTC.

This chain links TRBV5-6 with TRBJ1-3; weak D call: TRBD1 (6 bases). Trimming took off 1 base at V and 1 base at J, with 6 bases between the two ends. CDR1 is SGHDT and CDR2 is YYEEEE in the germline V gene. The CDR3 is 14 residues long. Here the CDR3 reads CASSLTGSGNTIYF. The CDR3, as DNA: TGTGCCAGCAGCTTGACAGGGTCTGGAAACACCATATATTTT.

The gene calls are TRBV11-2 and TRBJ2-1, with no clear D. Trimming took 2 bases from V and 5 from J, leaving 4 bases between them. This CDR3 has 12 amino acids. CDR1 is SGHAT, CDR2 FQNNGV, per germline. CDR3 in amino acids: CASSLTDNEQFF. DNA of the CDR3: TGTGCCAGCAGCTTAACAGACAATGAGCAGTTCTTC. Full variable domain (missing parts from reference TRBV11-2 and TRBJ2-1): EAGVAQSPRYKIIEKRQSVAFWCNPISGHATLYWYQQILGQGPKLLIQFQNNGVVDDSQLPKDRFSAERLKGVDSTLKIQPAKLEDSAVYLCASSLTDNEQFFGPGTRLTVL.

This clone was recorded only once. The genes are TRBV6-5 and TRBJ1-1; TRBD1 is a possible D gene (5 bases). The germline V gene encodes CDR1 MNHEY and CDR2 SVGAGI. The CDR3 length is 13 residues. Trimming removed 7 bases at V and 4 bases at J, with 13 bases between. CDR3 residues: CASTRGGSTEAFF. CDR3 DNA: TGTGCCAGCACCCGGGGGGGTAGCACTGAAGCTTTCTTT.

V gene TRBV12-2 combines with J gene TRBJ2-5; no check of the table's D call, TRBD2, against the DNA was made. TRBV12-2 is described as a pseudogene. The CDR3 extends over 13 amino acids. The CDR3 is CASRLRTPWSGDF. CDR3 DNA: TGTGCAAGTCGCTTAAGAACACCCTGGAGCGGAGACTTC.

The genes are TRBV30 and TRBJ2-5; possibly TRBD2 for D (6 bases). The germline V gene has CDR1 GTSNPN and CDR2 SVGIG (reference sequence). The CDR3 has 15 residues. V lost 3 bases and J lost 7, with 21 bases in between. This chain's CDR3 is CAWRPPGLLKGTQYF. CDR3 DNA: TGTGCCTGGAGGCCTCCGGGACTCCTTAAAGGGACCCAGTACTTC. The variable domain in full, with the rest retrieved from reference TRBV30 and TRBJ2-5, is SQTIHQWPATLVQPVGSPLSLECTVEGTSNPNLYWYRQAAGRGLQLLFYSVGIGQISSEVPQNLSASRPQDRQFILSSKKLLLSDSGFYLCAWRPPGLLKGTQYFGPGTRLLVL.

The chain uses TRBV5-6 and TRBJ2-5, with 9 bases identical to TRBD2. Unmatched junction bases numbered 12, after V lost 4 bases and J lost 5 bases. CDR1 is SGHDT and CDR2 is YYEEEE in the germline V gene. The CDR3 contains 16 residues. This CDR3 reads CASSIRPGLASETQYF. CDR3 coding DNA: TGTGCCAGCAGCATCAGACCGGGACTAGCAAGCGAGACCCAGTACTTC.

This clone was seen a single time. V usage is TRBV5-1 and J usage is TRBJ2-1; 7 nucleotides align to TRBD1. CDR3 length: 14 amino acids. Trimming removed 5 bases from V and 0 bases from J; junction bases left unmatched: 2. CDR1 and CDR2 (germline): SGHRS, YFSETQ. In nucleotides, the CDR3 is TGCGCCAGCAGGGGGGACAGCTCCTACAATGAGCAGTTCTTC. It specifies CASRGDSSYNEQFF.

This rearrangement joins TRBV19 to TRBJ2-1; no firm D call. The CDR3 extends over 11 amino acids. V dropped 6 bases and J dropped 8 bases, with 8 bases sitting between them. Germline V CDR1 and CDR2: LNHDA, SQIVND (reference sequence). The CDR3: CASRLSDEQFF. For the CDR3, the DNA is TGTGCCAGTAGATTATCGGATGAGCAGTTCTTC.

The chain joins TRBV9 to TRBJ2-1; 8 bases match TRBD2. The CDR3 consists of 15 residues. Per the germline V gene, CDR1 is SGDLS and CDR2 is YYNGEE. Losses at the gene ends were 1 base for V and 0 bases for J; bases not matched to a gene: 0. This chain's CDR3 is CASSVSGSSYNEQFF. In DNA form, the CDR3 reads TGTGCCAGCAGCGTAAGCGGGAGCTCCTACAATGAGCAGTTCTTC.

This sequence joins TRBV7-9 and TRBJ2-1; D is undetermined. Trimming took 5 bases from V and 8 from J, leaving 13 bases between them. Germline lookup yields CDR1 SEHNR and CDR2 FQNEAQ (reference sequence). The CDR3 totals 13 residues. In DNA, the CDR3 is TGTGCCAGCAGCCCCTATTTAGAGGATGAGCAGTTCTTC. As protein: CASSPYLEDEQFF.

The chain recombines TRBV6-5 with TRBJ1-1; D possibly corresponds to TRBD1 (5 bases). The ends were cut back, 2 bases at V and 6 bases at J, with 13 bases in the middle. From germline, CDR1 is MNHEY and CDR2 SVGAGI. The CDR3 consists of 14 residues. The DNA of the CDR3 is TGTGCCAGCAGTTACGGCCGGGGGGGATCTGAAGCTTTCTTT. This sequence encodes CASSYGRGGSEAFF.

V usage is TRBV10-3 and J usage is TRBJ1-1, with TRBD1 matching over 8 bases. The CDR3 has 15 amino acids. J lost 1 base, V lost 3 bases, and 4 bases had no gene match. In germline, CDR1 is ENHRY, CDR2 SYGVKD. The CDR3 sequence is CAISDWDRPNTEAFF. DNA of the CDR3: TGTGCCATCAGTGATTGGGACAGGCCGAACACTGAAGCTTTCTTT.

The chain links TRBV5-4 to TRBJ2-1; D might be TRBD2 (5 bases). The CDR3 contains 17 residues. Germline CDR1 reads SGHNT; CDR2 reads YYREEE (reference sequence). V was cut by 2 bases and J by 2 bases, with 17 bases left in between. CDR3 sequence reads: CASSFGTLGAAYNEQFF. For the CDR3, the DNA is TGTGCCAGCAGCTTCGGAACTCTGGGAGCGGCCTACAATGAGCAGTTCTTC.

The chain joins TRBV19 to TRBJ2-7; TRBD1 might be the D (8 bases). The germline V gene encodes CDR1 LNHDA and CDR2 SQIVND (reference sequence). The V end lost 7 bases, the J end lost 0 bases, and 28 bases lay between the germline ends. The CDR3 length is 19 residues. CDR3 loop: CASTPTARGRGGSSYEQYF. CDR3 coding DNA: TGTGCCAGTACCCCGACCGCCAGGGGGCGCGGGGGTAGCTCCTACGAGCAGTACTTC.

This chain uses TRBV30 with TRBJ2-3; maybe TRBD2 (5 bases). This CDR3 is 15 amino acids long. The V end lost 0 bases, the J end lost 1 base, and 11 bases lay between the germline ends. CDR1 and CDR2 from the germline V gene are GTSNPN and SVGIG (reference sequence). As DNA, the CDR3 is TGTGCCTGGAGTGTAGGTGGAGGCGGCACAGATACGCAGTATTTT. Amino acids: CAWSVGGGGTDTQYF.

J is TRBJ1-3 and V is TRBV18; maybe TRBD1 (5 bases). Per the germline V gene, CDR1 is KGHSH and CDR2 is LQKENI. Between the trimmed V and J ends, which lost 2 bases and 4 bases, there was a span of 15 bases. This CDR3 is built from 16 residues. The CDR3: CASSPGDSGSGNTIYF. DNA of the CDR3: TGTGCCAGCTCACCAGGGGACTCAGGCAGCGGAAACACCATATATTTT.

The chain carries TRBV27 and TRBJ2-7; D gene ambiguous. This CDR3 region has 14 residues. Germline-derived CDR1 and CDR2 are MNHEY and SMNVEV (reference sequence). V lost 3 bases and J 3 bases, leaving 12 bases between the germline ends. CDR3 sequence: CASSLSNFGYEQYF. In nucleotides, the CDR3 is TGTGCCAGCAGTTTGAGTAATTTTGGCTACGAGCAGTACTTC.

V gene TRBV2 combines with J gene TRBJ1-1; D is unclear. The V end lost 5 bases, the J end lost 3 bases, and 13 bases lay between the germline ends. CDR1 SNHLY and CDR2 FYNNEI come from the germline V gene. CDR3 length: 14 amino acids. CDR3 coding DNA: TGTGCCAGCAGTTCCGATTGGAGCGACACTGAAGCTTTCTTT. It specifies CASSSDWSDTEAFF.

V usage is TRBV9 and J usage is TRBJ1-1, with D perhaps TRBD1 (6 bases). CDR1 is SGDLS and CDR2 is YYNGEE in the germline V gene. The CDR3 consists of 15 residues. V was clipped by 2 bases and J by 0 bases, with 11 bases between them. The CDR3 DNA is TGTGCCAGCAGCGTGTGGGACACATTGAACACTGAAGCTTTCTTT. Protein sequence: CASSVWDTLNTEAFF.

The CDR3 coding sequence is TGTGCCAGCAGAAAAACAGGGGCTGCTGGGGCCAACGTCCTGACTTTC. Amino acids: CASRKTGAAGANVLTF. V usage is TRBV2 and J usage is TRBJ2-6, with 7 bases matching TRBD1. V trimming: 6 bases; J trimming: 2 bases; junction bases outside the gene matches: 7. Germline V gives CDR1 SNHLY, CDR2 FYNNEI. This CDR3 contains 16 residues.